One and the same sample provided the 14 T cell receptor beta chains below, sequenced in a study of blood T cell repertoires in COVID-19. Profiled with immunoSEQ multiplex PCR; TCRdb holds only in-frame clones, not every one. This table holds about 260,000 clones, 80% to 90% found once. The sample taken for sequencing was PBMCs or T cells enriched from blood (not recorded which). These receptors were obtained from a man between 50 and 59 years old who had been exposed to COVID-19.

V usage is TRBV7-2 and J usage is TRBJ2-5; 12 bases align to TRBD2. The V segment lost 4 bases and the J segment 2 bases; nucleotides outside the gene matches: 2. CDR3 size: 15 residues. Germline V gives CDR1 SGHTA, CDR2 FQGNSA. The DNA of the CDR3 is TGTGCCAGCAGCTCGGGGACTAGCGGGCAAGAGACCCAGTACTTC. This gives the protein CASSSGTSGQETQYF.

The rearrangement links TRBV6-1 to TRBJ2-3, with 13 nucleotides matching TRBD2. The length of the CDR3 is 16 residues. V lost 4 bases and J lost 2; bases outside the gene matches: 3. The germline V gene has CDR1 MNHNS and CDR2 SASEGT. For the CDR3, the DNA is TGTGCCAGCAGTGCACTAGCGGGGGGGTACACAGATACGCAGTATTTT. It codes for CASSALAGGYTDTQYF.

The chain combines TRBV5-1 with TRBJ2-7; D might be TRBD2 (6 bases). This CDR3 has 16 amino acids. Trimming shortened V by 0 bases and J by 2 bases, and 15 bases separated the two germline ends. CDR1 and CDR2 (germline): SGHRS, YFSETQ. CDR3 region: CASSLDPGRTTYEQYF. Here the CDR3 DNA reads TGCGCCAGCAGCTTGGACCCAGGGAGGACAACCTACGAGCAGTACTTC. Full variable domain (remainder filled in from reference TRBV5-1 and TRBJ2-7): KAGVTQTPRYLIKTRGQQVTLSCSPISGHRSVSWYQQTPGQGLQFLFEYFSETQRNKGNFPGRFSGRQFSNSRSEMNVSTLELGDSALYLCASSLDPGRTTYEQYFGPGTRLTVT.

The rearrangement joins TRBV15 to TRBJ2-7; the match to TRBD1 covers 8 bases. CDR3 size: 14 residues. J gave up 12 bases and V 5 bases, and 15 bases lay outside the gene matches. Germline CDR1 and CDR2: LNHNV and YYDKDF (reference sequence). The CDR3 loop reads CATSYNSDRVPLYF. CDR3 DNA: TGTGCCACCAGCTACAACTCGGACAGGGTGCCACTGTACTTC.

This clone was counted once. V usage is TRBV13 and J usage is TRBJ2-7; D gene unclear. Germline CDR1 PRHDT, CDR2 FYEKMQ (reference sequence). The CDR3 loop spans 13 amino acids. The ends were cut back, 6 bases at V and 3 bases at J, with 12 bases in the middle. CDR3 nucleotides: TGTGCCAGCAGTTTAAACGGAGACTACGAGCAGTACGTC. Its protein is CASSLNGDYEQYV.

The CDR3 DNA follows: TGTGCCAGCAGCTTAGATCCAGGGGTCAATCAGCCCCAGCATTTT. Translated: CASSLDPGVNQPQHF. The rearrangement joins TRBV11-2 to TRBJ1-5, with D possibly matching TRBD1 (6 bases). Germline assignment: CDR1 SGHAT and CDR2 FQNNGV. There are 15 residues in the CDR3. V was shortened by 0 bases and J by 3 bases, with 9 bases between the two germline ends.

The chain uses TRBV7-2 and TRBJ2-1; 7 bases align to TRBD2. CDR1 and CDR2 (germline): SGHTA, FQGNSA. Germline trimming cut 5 bases from V and 3 bases from J; bases unmatched to any gene: 7. CDR3 length: 15 amino acids. CDR3 DNA sequence: TGTGCCAGCAGCCGGTCGGGAGGTGGCTACAATGAGCAGTTCTTC. Its protein is CASSRSGGGYNEQFF.

The chain employs TRBV12-3 or TRBV12-4 and TRBJ2-1; D unresolved. The CDR3 runs 13 residues. V was trimmed by 1 base and J by 7 bases, leaving 8 bases between them. CDR3 in amino acids: CASSLVRSNEQFF. The CDR3 nucleotides read TGTGCCAGCAGTTTAGTTCGTTCTAATGAGCAGTTCTTC.

The V and J genes are TRBV7-9 and TRBJ2-7, with 8 bases aligning to TRBD2. V shed 4 bases and J 0 bases; nucleotides not matched to a gene: 5. The germline V gene has CDR1 SEHNR and CDR2 FQNEAQ (reference sequence). This CDR3 is 15 amino acids long. CDR3 loop: CASSSGLVRSYEQYV. The CDR3 bases are TGTGCCAGCAGCTCGGGACTAGTGCGCTCCTACGAGCAGTACGTC.

The chain couples TRBV24-1 to TRBJ2-2, with a tentative D call TRBD1 (5 bases). Germline CDR1 and CDR2: KGHDR and SFDVKD. V lost 0 bases to trimming and J lost 3 bases, with 10 bases between them. The CDR3 runs to 16 residues. CDR3 coding DNA: TGTGCCACCAGTGATTTGCAGGGCACTTACACCGGGGAGCTGTTTTTT. Protein: CATSDLQGTYTGELFF.

The J gene is TRBJ1-1, the V gene TRBV3-1 (or the pseudogene TRBV3-2); TRBD1 aligns across 10 bases. The CDR3 contains 16 residues. In germline, CDR1 is LGHDT, CDR2 YNNKEL (reference sequence). With V trimmed by 4 bases and J by 1 base, 6 bases remained unmatched. The CDR3 reads CASSRPGQGGNTEAFF. In nucleotides, the CDR3 is TGTGCCAGCAGCCGCCCCGGACAGGGGGGGAACACTGAAGCTTTCTTT.

The chain recombines TRBV5-5 with TRBJ1-2, with D possibly being TRBD1 (6 bases). V gave up 4 bases and J gave up 2 bases, with 12 bases separating them. Germline CDR1 reads SGHKS; CDR2 reads YYEKEE (reference sequence). The CDR3 runs to 14 residues. The CDR3 sequence is CASSRTEPNYGYTF. The CDR3 DNA is TGTGCCAGCAGCCGGACAGAGCCAAACTATGGCTACACCTTC.

This clone was counted only a few times. The chain has TRBV4-2 and TRBJ2-2; D may be TRBD2 (6 bases). Germline V lookup: CDR1 LGHNA, CDR2 YNFKEQ. This CDR3 is built from 17 residues. V lost 0 bases and J 3 bases, leaving 14 bases between the germline ends. CDR3 DNA: TGTGCCAGCAGCCAAGATGCTGGTAGCGGATACACCGGGGAGCTGTTTTTT. Translating gives CASSQDAGSGYTGELFF.

V gene TRBV5-1 combines with J gene TRBJ2-3; D is possibly TRBD1 (5 bases). Germline V gene sequence: CDR1 SGHRS, CDR2 YFSETQ. The CDR3 contains 15 residues. The germline V and J ends were trimmed by 0 bases and 0 bases, with 8 bases remaining between them. This CDR3 reads CASSLVGHSTDTQYF. The CDR3 region has the DNA TGCGCCAGCAGCTTGGTAGGACATAGCACAGATACGCAGTATTTT.